A single sample gave rise to the 29 T cell receptor beta chains below, sequenced in a study of blood T cell repertoires in COVID-19. Method: immunoSEQ multiplex PCR; TCRdb's copy keeps in-frame clones and lacks some. This sample has approximately 220,000 clones; about 88% occur once, and the top ten carry roughly 0.69%. The sequencing input was peripheral blood. These receptors originate from a man aged 40-55 years with acute or convalescent COVID-19.

This chain joins TRBV27 and TRBJ2-7; D might be TRBD1 (5 bases). The germline V and J ends were trimmed by 3 bases and 6 bases, with 12 bases remaining between them. CDR1 is MNHEY and CDR2 is SMNVEV in the germline V gene (reference sequence). This CDR3 has 13 residues. The CDR3 bases are TGTGCCAGCAGTTTCTTCCAGGGTGCCGAGCAGTACTTC. This translates into CASSFFQGAEQYF.

The chain employs TRBV7-9 and TRBJ2-7, with TRBD1 as a possible D gene (5 bases). Germline CDR1 and CDR2: SEHNR and FQNEAQ (reference sequence). There are 15 residues in the CDR3. V was cut by 5 bases and J by 1 base, with 15 bases left in between. The CDR3 here is CASSTSRQLSYEQYF. The CDR3 DNA follows: TGTGCCAGCAGCACCTCTAGACAGCTGTCCTACGAGCAGTACTTC.

The CDR3 here is CASNLGGGRNYGYTF. The CDR3 nucleotides read TGTGCCAGCAACCTAGGGGGGGGGCGCAACTATGGCTACACCTTC. J is TRBJ1-2 and V is TRBV2; D might be TRBD1 (6 bases). Germline assignment: CDR1 SNHLY and CDR2 FYNNEI. The CDR3 extends over 15 amino acids. Trimming stripped 7 bases from V and 2 bases from J, with 17 bases between.

This sequence joins TRBV14 and TRBJ1-6, with D unclear. Germline loops: CDR1 SGHDN, CDR2 FVKESK. Trimming took off 4 bases at V and 5 bases at J, with 9 bases between the two ends. The CDR3 is 14 amino acids. CDR3 in amino acids: CASSLQADNSPLHF. The DNA of the CDR3 is TGTGCCAGCAGCCTACAAGCGGATAATTCACCCCTCCACTTT.

The chain joins TRBV27 to TRBJ2-7; possible D gene TRBD2, 6 bases. Trimming took 8 bases from V and 4 from J, leaving 15 bases between them. The CDR3 totals 13 residues. Germline loops: CDR1 MNHEY, CDR2 SMNVEV (reference sequence). The CDR3 bases are TGTGCCAGCGCCCTGGCGGGATTGTACGAGCAGTACTTC. Protein: CASALAGLYEQYF.

The chain is built from TRBV12-3 or TRBV12-4 and TRBJ2-5; D call uncertain. V lost 6 bases and J lost 4, with 9 bases in between. The length of the CDR3 is 12 residues. The CDR3 region has the DNA TGTGCCAGCAGCCATTCGAGAGAGACCCAGTACTTC. It specifies CASSHSRETQYF.

This chain links TRBV6-5 with TRBJ1-4; D gene uncertain. Germline CDR1 is MNHEY and CDR2 is SVGAGI. Trimming stripped 2 bases from V and 4 bases from J, with 8 bases between. This CDR3 contains 14 residues. Here the CDR3 DNA reads TGTGCCAGCAGTTACGGGCAGATTAATGAAAAACTGTTTTTT. The encoded protein is CASSYGQINEKLFF.

The J gene is TRBJ2-1, the V gene TRBV5-6, with 11 bases identical to TRBD2. Per the germline V gene, CDR1 is SGHDT and CDR2 is YYEEEE. V dropped 5 bases and J dropped 7; count of bases not matched to a gene: 5. The CDR3 totals 14 residues. This chain's CDR3 is CASSLAGGINEQFF. CDR3 bases: TGTGCCAGCAGTCTAGCGGGGGGTATAAATGAGCAGTTCTTC.

V gene TRBV7-2 combines with J gene TRBJ2-2; maybe TRBD1 (6 bases). Deletions cut 4 bases from V and 2 bases from J, with 11 bases between. The CDR3 has 15 amino acids. Germline CDR1 is SGHTA and CDR2 is FQGNSA. The CDR3 DNA is TGTGCCAGCAGCTCTTCGGGACACAACACCGGGGAGCTGTTTTTT. Encoded protein: CASSSSGHNTGELFF.

This clone appeared once. The rearrangement links TRBV5-4 to TRBJ2-5, with TRBD1 matching 7 bases. Germline V CDR1 and CDR2: SGHNT, YYREEE (reference sequence). After removal of 0 bases from V and 3 bases from J, the junction contained 5 bases not matched to a gene. This CDR3 region has 15 residues. CDR3 DNA: TGTGCCAGCAGCTTGGTAAGGGGGCTCGAAGAGACCCAGTACTTC. It specifies CASSLVRGLEETQYF.

The chain employs TRBV28 and TRBJ2-1, with a tentative D call TRBD2 (6 bases). CDR1 and CDR2 (germline): MDHEN, SYDVKM. The CDR3 has 14 residues. V lost 1 base and J lost 7, with 11 bases in between. The CDR3 DNA reads as TGTGCCAGCAGTTTATTGAGCGGGTCTAATGAGCAGTTCTTC. Translation: CASSLLSGSNEQFF.

The chain links TRBV30 to TRBJ1-6, with 7 nucleotides matching TRBD1. There are 16 residues in the CDR3. CDR1 and CDR2 from the germline V gene are GTSNPN and SVGIG (reference sequence). With 4 bases clipped from V and 9 bases from J, the junction kept 15 bases outside the gene matches. CDR3 residues: CAWTRGTATRASPLHF. As DNA, the CDR3 is TGTGCCTGGACTCGGGGGACAGCCACTAGGGCTTCACCCCTCCACTTT.

The chain combines TRBV2 with TRBJ1-5; 9 bases match TRBD1. V gave up 6 bases and J gave up 5 bases; unmatched junction bases: 5. The germline V gene encodes CDR1 SNHLY and CDR2 FYNNEI. CDR3 length: 14 residues. The CDR3 DNA reads as TGTGCCAGCAGGGGACAGGGAAGCTATCAGCCCCAGCATTTT. Its translation is CASRGQGSYQPQHF.

This clone showed up just a few times. The chain couples TRBV27 to TRBJ1-1, with a weak D call TRBD1 (5 bases). Germline CDR1 and CDR2: MNHEY and SMNVEV (reference sequence). Trimming removed 6 bases from V and 4 bases from J, with 21 bases in between. The CDR3 extends over 16 amino acids. CDR3 DNA: TGTGCCAGCAGCCAACATTCGACAGACCCGACCACTGAAGCTTTCTTT. This gives the protein CASSQHSTDPTTEAFF.

The V call is TRBV5-1, the J call TRBJ2-3, with TRBD1 matching 7 bases. The CDR3 length is 15 residues. CDR1 SGHRS and CDR2 YFSETQ come from the germline V gene. With V trimmed by 4 bases and J by 0 bases, 5 bases remained unmatched. CDR3 amino acids: CASSEGQPSTDTQYF. In DNA, the CDR3 is TGCGCCAGCAGCGAGGGACAGCCTAGCACAGATACGCAGTATTTT.

This clone was detected only a few times. The V and J genes are TRBV9 and TRBJ1-1, with 9 nucleotides matching TRBD1. CDR1 is SGDLS, CDR2 YYNGEE, per germline. After removal of 0 bases from V and 5 bases from J, the junction contained 5 bases not matched to a gene. The CDR3 extends over 15 amino acids. The CDR3 protein is CASSVEGTGLTEAFF. The CDR3 DNA follows: TGTGCCAGCAGCGTAGAGGGGACAGGGCTGACTGAAGCTTTCTTT.

The rearrangement links TRBV3-1 (or the pseudogene TRBV3-2) to TRBJ1-2, with 7 positions matching TRBD1. V gave up 8 bases and J gave up 2 bases; unmatched junction bases: 8. Germline values: CDR1 LGHDT, CDR2 YNNKEL (reference sequence). The CDR3 runs 14 residues. CDR3 DNA sequence: TGTGCCAGCGAGAGTACCAGGGGGAACTATGGCTACACCTTC. Translation: CASESTRGNYGYTF.

The CDR3 here is CATYSGSTDTQYF. CDR3 bases: TGTGCCACCTATAGCGGTAGCACAGATACGCAGTATTTT. V usage is TRBV10-3 and J usage is TRBJ2-3, with TRBD2 as a possible D gene (6 bases). The germline CDR1 and CDR2 sequences are ENHRY and SYGVKD. This CDR3 is built from 13 residues. Trimming shortened V by 10 bases and J by 0 bases, and 11 bases separated the two germline ends.

This chain joins TRBV19 and TRBJ1-2; D perhaps matches TRBD1 (5 bases). Germline lookup yields CDR1 LNHDA and CDR2 SQIVND (reference sequence). V lost 3 bases to trimming and J lost 7 bases, with 15 bases between them. This CDR3 has 14 residues. CDR3 sequence (DNA): TGTGCCAGTAGTATTCTGGGCAGGGATATTGGCTACACCTTC. This codes for CASSILGRDIGYTF.

V usage is TRBV10-3 and J usage is TRBJ2-7, with 7 bases that match TRBD2. The CDR3 has 13 amino acids. V was pared by 8 bases and J by 7 bases, with 11 bases of the junction left unmatched. From germline, CDR1 is ENHRY and CDR2 SYGVKD. The CDR3 protein is CAILARGEGEQYF. In nucleotides, the CDR3 is TGTGCCATCTTAGCACGGGGGGAAGGGGAGCAGTACTTC.

This chain connects TRBV6-5 to TRBJ2-7; 10 positions match TRBD1. After removal of 6 bases from V and 4 bases from J, the junction contained 6 bases not matched to a gene. Germline V lookup: CDR1 MNHEY, CDR2 SVGAGI. There are 14 residues in the CDR3. Here the CDR3 reads CASRGTGVAYEQYF. The CDR3 region has the DNA TGTGCCAGCAGGGGGACAGGGGTCGCTTACGAGCAGTACTTC.

V gene TRBV5-5 combines with J gene TRBJ2-2, with D perhaps matching TRBD1 (6 bases). The germline V and J ends were trimmed by 4 bases and 6 bases, with 22 bases remaining between them. CDR3 length: 17 residues. CDR1 and CDR2 (germline): SGHKS, YYEKEE (reference sequence). CDR3 nucleotide sequence: TGTGCCAGCAGCCAACGTCAGGACAGCACTGACGCCGGGGAGCTGTTTTTT. Residues: CASSQRQDSTDAGELFF.

The CDR3 protein is CASSRQGNLVGEAFF. The DNA for the CDR3 is TGTGCCAGCAGTAGACAGGGGAATCTCGTAGGTGAAGCTTTCTTT. The V gene is TRBV6-5, the J gene TRBJ1-1, with 8 bases matching TRBD1. J gave up 7 bases and V 5 bases, and 12 bases lay outside the gene matches. The CDR3 consists of 15 residues. Germline lookup yields CDR1 MNHEY and CDR2 SVGAGI.

V usage is TRBV2 and J usage is TRBJ2-2, with 9 bases aligning to TRBD1. Germline CDR1 SNHLY, CDR2 FYNNEI. This CDR3 comprises 16 residues. Unmatched junction bases numbered 7, after V lost 8 bases and J lost 0 bases. Here the CDR3 DNA reads TGTGCCAGCGGCTTGGACAGGGGTACGAACACCGGGGAGCTGTTTTTT. It codes for CASGLDRGTNTGELFF.

The chain uses TRBV5-1 and TRBJ2-7; 11 positions agree with TRBD1. Germline trimming cut 4 bases from V and 2 bases from J; bases unmatched to any gene: 20. CDR1 SGHRS and CDR2 YFSETQ come from the germline V gene. This CDR3 comprises 20 residues. The CDR3 spells CASSHVSSGSPGQGAYEQYF. CDR3 DNA: TGCGCCAGCAGCCATGTTTCCTCCGGTTCCCCGGGACAGGGGGCCTACGAGCAGTACTTC.

The J gene is TRBJ2-2, the V gene TRBV11-2; 10 nucleotides match TRBD2. The CDR3 is 14 amino acids. Germline loops: CDR1 SGHAT, CDR2 FQNNGV. Germline trimming cut 7 bases from V and 6 bases from J; bases unmatched to any gene: 5. The CDR3 here is CASTLAGVAGELFF. DNA of the CDR3: TGTGCCAGCACCCTAGCGGGAGTGGCCGGGGAGCTGTTTTTT. Full variable domain (outside the CDR3, taken from reference TRBV11-2 and TRBJ2-2): EAGVAQSPRYKIIEKRQSVAFWCNPISGHATLYWYQQILGQGPKLLIQFQNNGVVDDSQLPKDRFSAERLKGVDSTLKIQPAKLEDSAVYLCASTLAGVAGELFFGEGSRLTVL.

This clone was seen only once. The chain employs TRBV19 and TRBJ2-3; 12 bases map to TRBD2. The germline CDR1 and CDR2 sequences are LNHDA and SQIVND (reference sequence). CDR3 length: 16 amino acids. The trim removed 6 bases at V and 2 bases at J, leaving 6 bases unmatched. CDR3 region: CASSPLAGGYTDTQYF. The CDR3 DNA reads as TGTGCCAGTAGCCCACTAGCGGGGGGCTACACAGATACGCAGTATTTT.

The V and J genes are TRBV27 and TRBJ2-7, with D possibly being TRBD1 (5 bases). Germline CDR1 reads MNHEY; CDR2 reads SMNVEV (reference sequence). The CDR3 has 13 amino acids. V was cut by 8 bases and J by 4 bases, with 15 bases left in between. CDR3 DNA sequence: TGTGCCAGCGCTCCATTCCCAGGGTACGAGCAGTACTTC. Encoded protein: CASAPFPGYEQYF.

The V call is TRBV3-1 (or the pseudogene TRBV3-2), the J call TRBJ2-5; 9 bases match TRBD1. Germline trimming cut 4 bases from V and 5 bases from J; bases unmatched to any gene: 5. The germline gives CDR1 LGHDT, CDR2 YNNKEL (reference sequence). The CDR3 is 14 residues long. The CDR3 is CASSPYRGRETQYF. DNA of the CDR3: TGTGCCAGCAGCCCCTACAGGGGGCGTGAGACCCAGTACTTC.